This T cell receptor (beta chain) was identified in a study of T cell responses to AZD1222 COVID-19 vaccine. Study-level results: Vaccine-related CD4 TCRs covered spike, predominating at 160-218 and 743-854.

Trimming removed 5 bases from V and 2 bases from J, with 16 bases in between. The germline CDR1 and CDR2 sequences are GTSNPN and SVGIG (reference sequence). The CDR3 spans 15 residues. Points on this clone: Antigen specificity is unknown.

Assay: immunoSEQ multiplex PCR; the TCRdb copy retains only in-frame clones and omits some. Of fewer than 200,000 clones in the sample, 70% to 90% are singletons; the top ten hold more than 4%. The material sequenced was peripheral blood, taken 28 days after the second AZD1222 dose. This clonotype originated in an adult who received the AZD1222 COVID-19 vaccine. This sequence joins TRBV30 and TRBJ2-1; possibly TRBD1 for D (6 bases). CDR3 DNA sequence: TGTGCCTGGGATTTGACAGGCCTGCCCTACAATGAGCAGTTCTTC. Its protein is CAWDLTGLPYNEQFF.